These 31 T cell receptor beta chains were sequenced from one sample in a study of OX40 agonist ivuxolimab in advanced cancers. To prepare the library, the immunoSEQ multiplex PCR assay was applied. This immuneACCESS table, as held by TCRdb, lists in-frame sequences with V and J called but not all clones. Of the missing ones, under half trace to an unresolved V gene in checked studies; the others have no known cause. This sample gives around 150,000 clones in total; approximately 94% of them show up just once. About 0.31% of the sample comes from the top ten. The sample in question was CD4+ or CD8+ T cells sorted from blood, obtained in a trial of the OX40 agonist ivuxolimab. These receptor sequences come from an adult with an advanced solid tumor such as melanoma, head and neck, liver or kidney cancer.

The rearrangement uses TRBV7-2 and TRBJ2-7; D tentatively fits TRBD1 or TRBD2 (6 bases each). CDR3 length: 15 residues. Trimming took 6 bases from V and 0 from J, leaving 15 bases between them. Germline V gene lookup returns CDR1 SGHTA and CDR2 FQGNSA. For the CDR3, the DNA is TGTGCCAGCAGTTTCTTCCGGGGGCTCTCCTACGAGCAGTACTTC. Its protein is CASSFFRGLSYEQYF.

This chain connects TRBV5-1 to TRBJ1-3, with D hard to call. This CDR3 is built from 15 residues. With 7 bases removed from V and 0 bases from J, the gap between germline ends came to 14 bases. From germline, CDR1 is SGHRS and CDR2 YFSETQ. The CDR3 bases are TGCGCCAGCCGCCGGGGTGATGACTCTGGAAACACCATATATTTT. Translating it yields CASRRGDDSGNTIYF.

V gene TRBV7-9 combines with J gene TRBJ2-7; D is possibly TRBD2 (6 bases). Germline V gene data show CDR1 as SEHNR and CDR2 as FQNEAQ (reference sequence). With 3 bases removed from V and 3 bases from J, the gap between germline ends came to 9 bases. The CDR3 has 13 amino acids. The CDR3 spells CASSLGLLYEQYF. DNA for the CDR3: TGTGCCAGCAGCTTGGGACTCCTCTACGAGCAGTACTTC.

CDR3 in amino acids: CASSPDRGSTDTQYF. CDR3 nucleotides: TGTGCCAGCTCACCAGACAGGGGATCCACAGATACGCAGTATTTT. The V and J genes are TRBV18 and TRBJ2-3; 8 bases align to TRBD1. CDR3 length: 15 amino acids. J was trimmed by 2 bases and V by 2 bases; bases with no gene match: 3. Germline V gene lookup returns CDR1 KGHSH and CDR2 LQKENI.

V and J are TRBV19 and TRBJ2-3, with unresolved D. Trimming stripped 0 bases from V and 2 bases from J, with 18 bases between. CDR1 is LNHDA and CDR2 is SQIVND in the germline V gene (reference sequence). The CDR3 consists of 18 residues. The CDR3 bases are TGTGCCAGTAGTATAGATCTGGCGCCCGCTATACTCACAGATACGCAGTATTTT. Its protein is CASSIDLAPAILTDTQYF.

Only one count was recorded for this clone. The chain carries TRBV28 and TRBJ1-1; maybe TRBD1 (5 bases). Trimming removed 5 bases from V and 1 base from J, with 11 bases in between. The CDR3 length is 14 residues. Germline V gene sequence: CDR1 MDHEN, CDR2 SYDVKM. The CDR3 here is CASSLRAPNTEAFF. CDR3 sequence (DNA): TGTGCCAGCAGTCTCAGGGCCCCGAACACTGAAGCTTTCTTT.

V and J are TRBV11-2 and TRBJ2-1; a weak D match, TRBD1 (6 bases). The CDR3 extends over 13 amino acids. V was pared by 5 bases and J by 6 bases, with 11 bases between. From germline, CDR1 is SGHAT and CDR2 FQNNGV. This CDR3 reads CASSPNRVNEQFF. CDR3 in DNA: TGTGCCAGCAGCCCTAACAGGGTCAATGAGCAGTTCTTC.

This sequence joins TRBV19 and TRBJ1-5, with a weak D call TRBD1 (6 bases). This CDR3 has 15 amino acids. Between the trimmed V and J ends, which lost 7 bases and 0 bases, there was a span of 13 bases. Germline V gives CDR1 LNHDA, CDR2 SQIVND (reference sequence). CDR3 sequence: CASNYDRYSNQPQHF. The DNA of the CDR3 is TGTGCCAGTAATTACGACAGGTATAGCAATCAGCCCCAGCATTTT.

This clone was observed a single time. This chain uses TRBV7-8 with TRBJ1-2, with D possibly matching TRBD1 (6 bases). With 6 bases removed from V and 3 bases from J, the gap between germline ends came to 14 bases. This CDR3 contains 14 residues. The germline V gene has CDR1 SGHVS and CDR2 FQNEAQ. This CDR3 reads CASRAGGSDYGYTF. CDR3 nucleotides: TGTGCCAGCAGGGCGGGGGGCTCTGACTATGGCTACACCTTC.

The chain carries TRBV10-3 and TRBJ2-3; tentatively, D is TRBD2 (6 bases). This CDR3 comprises 13 residues. Deletions cut 11 bases from V and 0 bases from J, with 12 bases between. Germline V gene data show CDR1 as ENHRY and CDR2 as SYGVKD. The CDR3 spells CAVRDSSTDTQYF. As DNA, the CDR3 is TGTGCCGTCCGGGACTCAAGCACAGATACGCAGTATTTT.

The genes are TRBV28 and TRBJ1-1; TRBD1 matches 9 bases. Germline values: CDR1 MDHEN, CDR2 SYDVKM. Trimming removed 6 bases from V and 3 bases from J; junction bases left unmatched: 8. The CDR3 length is 15 residues. CDR3 sequence (DNA): TGTGCCAGCAGCATGGGACAGGGCTGGGACACTGAAGCTTTCTTT. It is translated as CASSMGQGWDTEAFF.

The chain joins TRBV7-2 to TRBJ1-2; possible D gene TRBD1, 5 bases. Trimming pared 4 bases from V and 8 bases from J, leaving 11 bases between. Germline CDR1 reads SGHTA; CDR2 reads FQGNSA. The CDR3 runs to 12 residues. The CDR3 DNA follows: TGTGCCAGCAGCTCGGAGGGGAGGGGCTACACCTTC. Protein product: CASSSEGRGYTF.

J is TRBJ2-2 and V is TRBV9, with D perhaps given as TRBD1 or TRBD2 (5 bases each). V was trimmed by 3 bases and J by 1 base, leaving 13 bases between them. Germline V CDR1 and CDR2: SGDLS, YYNGEE. The CDR3 consists of 16 residues. The CDR3 sequence is CASSEGLRGNTGELFF. The CDR3 nucleotides read TGTGCCAGCAGCGAGGGATTGAGGGGGAACACCGGGGAGCTGTTTTTT.

To note about this clone: The junction shows a germline mismatch at one end, possibly a read error. This chain joins TRBV5-4 and TRBJ2-2, with a possible D match to TRBD2 (5 bases). The CDR3 sequence is 15 residues long. The germline V gene has CDR1 SGHNT and CDR2 YYREEE (reference sequence). The CDR3 protein is CASSLSWENAGELFF. The CDR3 DNA sequence: TGTGCCAGCAGTCTCTCGTGGGAGAACGCCGGGGAGCTGTTTTTT.

This sequence joins TRBV18 and TRBJ1-5; D is ambiguous. This CDR3 is 15 amino acids long. The V gene lost 3 bases and the J gene lost 3 bases, with 12 bases spanning the gap. Germline CDR1 reads KGHSH; CDR2 reads LQKENI. CDR3 protein: CASSPALGSNQPQHF. CDR3 in DNA: TGTGCCAGCTCACCCGCCCTGGGGTCCAATCAGCCCCAGCATTTT.

The chain couples TRBV7-2 to TRBJ2-2; D call uncertain. The V gene lost 5 bases and the J gene lost 6 bases, with 19 bases spanning the gap. The CDR3 is made up of 16 amino acids. Germline loops: CDR1 SGHTA, CDR2 FQGNSA. The CDR3 DNA sequence: TGTGCCAGCAGCCAAGGCGCGCGTAAGGCCGCCGGGGAGCTGTTTTTT. Amino acids: CASSQGARKAAGELFF.

The chain couples TRBV5-5 to TRBJ2-5; weak D call: TRBD1 (5 bases). V was trimmed by 0 bases and J by 4 bases, leaving 10 bases between them. The V gene's germline CDR1 is SGHKS and CDR2 YYEKEE (reference sequence). The length of the CDR3 is 14 residues. The CDR3: CASSLDRWRETQYF. DNA for the CDR3: TGTGCCAGCAGCTTGGACAGGTGGAGAGAGACCCAGTACTTC.

The chain combines TRBV7-2 with TRBJ2-7; D is unresolved. Between the trimmed V and J ends, which lost 1 base and 2 bases, there was a span of 12 bases. CDR3 length equals 15 residues. Germline-derived CDR1 and CDR2 are SGHTA and FQGNSA. The CDR3 loop reads CASSLVEGPTYEQYF. CDR3 in DNA: TGTGCCAGCAGCTTAGTAGAAGGGCCCACCTACGAGCAGTACTTC.

CDR3 nucleotides: TGTGCCAGCAGTTTCTATCGAGAAGCTTTCTTT. Amino acids: CASSFYREAFF. The genes are TRBV28 and TRBJ1-1; no clear D gene. Germline V CDR1 and CDR2: MDHEN, SYDVKM. V shed 3 bases and J shed 8 bases, with 7 bases lying between them. CDR3 length: 11 amino acids.

This clone came up once. The chain has TRBV18 and TRBJ2-3, with 8 bases fitting TRBD1. Germline V gene lookup returns CDR1 KGHSH and CDR2 LQKENI. With 8 bases clipped from V and 2 bases from J, the junction kept 6 bases outside the gene matches. The CDR3 extends over 14 amino acids. The CDR3, as DNA: TGTGCCAGCACCTCGACAGGGGTCACAGATACGCAGTATTTT. This sequence encodes CASTSTGVTDTQYF. Together with reference TRBV18 and TRBJ2-3, the CDR3 gives the full variable domain: NAGVMQNPRHLVRRRGQEARLRCSPMKGHSHVYWYRQLPEEGLKFMVYLQKENIIDESGMPKERFSAEFPKEGPSILRIQQVVRGDSAAYFCASTSTGVTDTQYFGPGTRLTVL.

The rearrangement uses TRBV28 and TRBJ1-5; no clear D. CDR3 length: 12 residues. Deletions cut 3 bases from V and 6 bases from J, with 6 bases between. Germline CDR1 MDHEN, CDR2 SYDVKM. The CDR3, as DNA: TGTGCCAGCAGTTTTTGGGTTCAGCCCCAGCATTTT. Translated, it gives CASSFWVQPQHF.

This chain connects TRBV18 to TRBJ1-1; the D gene is possibly TRBD1 (5 bases). The CDR3 consists of 15 residues. Germline values: CDR1 KGHSH, CDR2 LQKENI. V was cut by 3 bases and J by 7 bases, with 18 bases left in between. Written as DNA, the CDR3 is TGTGCCAGCTCACCCGGGACTTCCGCGCTCGGTGAAGCTTTCTTT. The encoded protein is CASSPGTSALGEAFF. Combining the CDR3 with reference TRBV18 and TRBJ1-1 gives the whole variable domain NAGVMQNPRHLVRRRGQEARLRCSPMKGHSHVYWYRQLPEEGLKFMVYLQKENIIDESGMPKERFSAEFPKEGPSILRIQQVVRGDSAAYFCASSPGTSALGEAFFGQGTRLTVV.

The CDR3 loop is CASSQGGGGTDTQYF. The CDR3 DNA reads TGTGCCAGCAGCCAAGGGGGCGGGGGCACAGATACGCAGTATTTT. The V and J genes are TRBV7-9 and TRBJ2-3, with D perhaps TRBD1 (7 bases). Trimming took off 5 bases at V and 1 base at J, with 13 bases between the two ends. The CDR3 is made up of 15 amino acids. Germline assignment: CDR1 SEHNR and CDR2 FQNEAQ (reference sequence).

V gene TRBV6-5 combines with J gene TRBJ2-1; 9 bases match TRBD1. CDR1 and CDR2 (germline): MNHEY, SVGAGI. This CDR3 is 16 amino acids long. V was pared by 0 bases and J by 4 bases, with 4 bases of the junction left unmatched. The CDR3 is CASSYSTGTGYNEQFF. CDR3 coding DNA: TGTGCCAGCAGTTACTCCACCGGGACAGGGTACAATGAGCAGTTCTTC.

The rearrangement joins TRBV6-5 to TRBJ2-3, with D perhaps matching TRBD1 or TRBD2 (6 bases each). Germline lookup yields CDR1 MNHEY and CDR2 SVGAGI. This CDR3 has 16 residues. Trimming took off 4 bases at V and 4 bases at J, with 18 bases between the two ends. The CDR3 region is CASSLQGGFLPDTQYF. The CDR3 DNA reads TGTGCCAGCAGTTTACAAGGGGGGTTCTTACCAGATACGCAGTATTTT.

The chain combines TRBV1 with TRBJ2-7; the listed D gene, TRBD1, was not tested against the DNA. TRBV1 is an annotated pseudogene. The CDR3 is 17 amino acids. The CDR3 is CTSSQVVRGQGDHEQYF. In DNA, the CDR3 is TGCACCAGCAGCCAAGTCGTGAGGGGACAGGGGGACCACGAGCAGTACTTC.

This clone was observed a handful of times. V is TRBV7-9 and J is TRBJ1-1, with D possibly being TRBD1 (5 bases). CDR3 length: 14 amino acids. V lost 3 bases and J 5 bases, leaving 13 bases between the germline ends. Germline V gene lookup returns CDR1 SEHNR and CDR2 FQNEAQ (reference sequence). In DNA form, the CDR3 reads TGTGCCAGCAGCTTGGGACCGCCACGGACTGAAGCTTTCTTT. As protein: CASSLGPPRTEAFF. Looking up the rest from reference TRBV7-9 and TRBJ1-1 gives the full variable domain: DTGVSQNPRHKITKRGQNVTFRCDPISEHNRLYWYRQTLGQGPEFLTYFQNEAQLEKSRLLSDRFSAERPKGSFSTLEIQRTEQGDSAMYLCASSLGPPRTEAFFGQGTRLTVV.

The V gene is TRBV6-5, the J gene TRBJ2-2; possible D gene TRBD1, 5 bases. The CDR3 loop spans 15 amino acids. V was shortened by 4 bases and J by 1 base, with 10 bases between the two germline ends. Germline loops: CDR1 MNHEY, CDR2 SVGAGI. The CDR3 region is CASSSRTQNTGELFF. CDR3 sequence (DNA): TGTGCCAGCAGTTCCCGGACACAGAACACCGGGGAGCTGTTTTTT.

J is TRBJ1-1 and V is TRBV12-5; tentatively, D is TRBD1 (6 bases). The V end lost 6 bases, the J end lost 3 bases, and 11 bases lay between the germline ends. The CDR3 covers 13 residues. Germline values: CDR1 LGHNT, CDR2 FRNRAP. DNA of the CDR3: TGTGCTAGTGGGTCCTACAGGGACACTGAAGCTTTCTTT. Residues: CASGSYRDTEAFF.

V and J are TRBV28 and TRBJ1-4, with a weak D call TRBD1 (6 bases). Per the germline V gene, CDR1 is MDHEN and CDR2 is SYDVKM. This CDR3 region has 15 residues. V was clipped by 2 bases and J by 3 bases, with 10 bases between them. The CDR3, as DNA: TGTGCCAGCAGTTTAAGGGGGGTAGCTAATGAAAAACTGTTTTTT. Translation gives CASSLRGVANEKLFF. The complete variable domain, with remaining parts taken from reference TRBV28 and TRBJ1-4, reads DVKVTQSSRYLVKRTGEKVFLECVQDMDHENMFWYRQDPGLGLRLIYFSYDVKMKEKGDIPEGYSVSREKKERFSLILESASTNQTSMYLCASSLRGVANEKLFFGSGTQLSVL.

V is TRBV4-3 and J is TRBJ1-2; no clear D gene. The germline V gene encodes CDR1 LGHNA and CDR2 YSLEER. Trimming took off 4 bases at V and 5 bases at J, with 11 bases between the two ends. The length of the CDR3 is 13 residues. CDR3 in amino acids: CASSPRPQYGYTF. The CDR3 DNA reads as TGCGCCAGCAGCCCCAGACCTCAATATGGCTACACCTTC.